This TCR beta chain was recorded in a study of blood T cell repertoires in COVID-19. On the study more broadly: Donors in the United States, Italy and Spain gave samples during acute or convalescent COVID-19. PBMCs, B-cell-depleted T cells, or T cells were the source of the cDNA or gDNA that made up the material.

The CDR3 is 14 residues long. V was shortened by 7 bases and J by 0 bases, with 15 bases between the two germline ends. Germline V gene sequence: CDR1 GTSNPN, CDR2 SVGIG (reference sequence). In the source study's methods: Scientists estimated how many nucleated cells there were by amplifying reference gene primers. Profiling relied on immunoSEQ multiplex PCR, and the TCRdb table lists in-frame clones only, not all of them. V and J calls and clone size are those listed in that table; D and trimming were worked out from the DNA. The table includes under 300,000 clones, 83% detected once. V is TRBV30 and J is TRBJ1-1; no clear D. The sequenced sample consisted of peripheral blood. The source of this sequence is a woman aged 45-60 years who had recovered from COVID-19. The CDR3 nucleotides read TGTGCCTTCTTCCTGGGGAGACTGAACACTGAAGCTTTCTTT. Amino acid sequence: CAFFLGRLNTEAFF.